The clone carrying this TCR beta chain was counted only a few times. Amplification yielded TCR beta CDR3 regions, with RNA transcripts as the source. TCR CDR3 regions were first amplified by RT-PCR with HTBI primers. MiXCR was run by TCRdb on the multiplex PCR reads, yielding one entry per CDR3 protein. The table has 560,000 or so distinct CDR3 sequences, just under 20% seen once. This sample is part of a study of T cells in Graves' hyperthyroidism and ophthalmopathy. Sequences were obtained from blood. This clonotype originated in a man aged 35 to 55 with Graves' ophthalmopathy.

The CDR3 DNA follows: TGTGCCAGCAGTCCCGGTCCCCCGGTCCTGACTTTC. It is translated as CASSPGPPVLTF. This rearrangement joins TRBV12-3 or TRBV12-4 to TRBJ2-6, with D uncertain. This CDR3 contains 12 residues. Trimming cost V 5 bases and J 13 bases, with 12 bases left between them.